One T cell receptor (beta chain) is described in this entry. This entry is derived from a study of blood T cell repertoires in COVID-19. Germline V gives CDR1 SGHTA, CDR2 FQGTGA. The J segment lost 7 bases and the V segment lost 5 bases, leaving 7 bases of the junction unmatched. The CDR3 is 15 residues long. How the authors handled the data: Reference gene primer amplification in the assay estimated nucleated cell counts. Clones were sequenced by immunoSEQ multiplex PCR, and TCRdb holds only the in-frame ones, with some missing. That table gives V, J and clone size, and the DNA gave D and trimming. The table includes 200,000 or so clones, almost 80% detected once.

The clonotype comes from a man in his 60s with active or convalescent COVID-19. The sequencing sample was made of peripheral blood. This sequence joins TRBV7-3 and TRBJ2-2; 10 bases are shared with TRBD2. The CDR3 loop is CASSETSGLVGELFF. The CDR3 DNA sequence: TGTGCCAGCAGCGAGACTAGCGGGCTGGTCGGGGAGCTGTTTTTT.